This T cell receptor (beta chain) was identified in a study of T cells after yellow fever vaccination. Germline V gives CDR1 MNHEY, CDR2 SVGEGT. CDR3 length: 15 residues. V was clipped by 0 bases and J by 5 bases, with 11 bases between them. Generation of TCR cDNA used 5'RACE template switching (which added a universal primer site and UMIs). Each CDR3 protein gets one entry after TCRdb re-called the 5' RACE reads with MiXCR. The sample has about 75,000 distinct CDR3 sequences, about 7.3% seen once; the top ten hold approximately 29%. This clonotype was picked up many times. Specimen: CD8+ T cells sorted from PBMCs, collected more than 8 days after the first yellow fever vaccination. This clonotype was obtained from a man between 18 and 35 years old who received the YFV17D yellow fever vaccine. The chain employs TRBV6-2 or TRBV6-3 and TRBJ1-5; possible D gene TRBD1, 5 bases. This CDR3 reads CASSYSLGPYQPQHF. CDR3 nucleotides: TGTGCCAGCAGTTACTCTCTGGGACCCTATCAGCCCCAGCATTTT.